This TCR beta chain stems from a study of tumor and adjacent non-tumor tissue in lung cancer listed by TCRdb under 2018. Some background on the complete study: Of the cohort, eleven to twelve patients had adenocarcinoma, 2 had squamous cell carcinoma and 1 had small cell lung cancer. Ages among the roughly 15 patients ranged from about 31 to 80 years, there were ten or so men and 5 women, and disease was at TNM stage I to III. Sequencing produced approximately 130 million productive TCRbeta reads in total, an average of around 4.2 million reads per sample. The study compared bulk TCRbeta repertoires from lung tumor tissue and matched distant non-tumor lung tissue of some 15 lung cancer patients. TCRbeta CDR3 sequencing was performed on under 35 paired specimens, with one tumor sample and one normal lung sample collected per patient.

Remarks on this clonotype: Its binding antigen is unknown. No base qualities exist here, and no much larger clone lies one base off it.

RNA was isolated from bulk unsorted tissue, and RNA quality was assessed with a NanoDrop ND-1000 and an Agilent 2100. All donors had newly diagnosed lung cancer, had not received prior chemotherapy, and were admitted for thoracic surgery in China between August and November 2014. Patients with previous radiotherapy or chemotherapy, or with another concurrent cancer, were excluded from the study. Pieces of surgical tissue measuring about 1-2.1 cm3 were kept in RNAlater solution and stored at -80 degrees C until use. What the study reported, not specific to this receptor: TCR diversity was significantly higher in younger patients, and higher tumor TCR diversity was associated with shorter overall and disease-free survival. In normal lung, the top 100 clones accounted for a significantly larger cumulative share of the repertoire than in tumor tissue. Tumor tissue showed significantly higher TCR diversity (inverse Simpson) than normal lung tissue, at around 450 vs 150 (P = 0.0075, Mann-Whitney U test). The cohort had only around 15 patients, and the authors noted that larger samples and more detailed clinical data are needed. Because peripheral blood was not sequenced, the blood TCRbeta repertoires of the lung cancer patients in the study went unexamined. The sequencing platform is not named in the methods, and unique molecular identifiers are not mentioned.

Receptors were amplified or captured by multiplex PCR. Sequencing was carried out with an Illumina HiSeq 2500. Following protocols modified from ARM-PCR, the researchers constructed TCRbeta libraries through three rounds of nested PCR with primers (Table S4). Before sequencing, PCR products of 200-500 bp were excised from the gel and purified with the QIAquick gel extraction kit. As for the original processing: Trimmomatic was used to clean the reads, FLASH was used to merge the reads into complete CDR3 sequences, and MiTCR was used to assign the reads to V(D)J germline segments. VDJtools was used to compute clonal diversity as the inverse Simpson's index. In-frame sequences without a premature stop codon were defined as productive reads. TCRdb passed the public sequencing reads through fastp at Q25 and MiXCR, retaining productive beta sequences. Each entry merges the rows of one CDR3 protein and shows their most common DNA and genes. TCRdb's processing, not the study's, gives the V and J calls here. This sample gives over 60,000 distinct CDR3 sequences in total; 73% of them show up just once. Clones ranked in the top ten supply roughly 30% of the sample.

V is trimmed back by 6 bases and J by 12 bases, and the junction contains 18 bases that no gene match accounts for. The CDR3 holds 14 amino acids from the cysteine to the phenylalanine. The read is trimmed to its CDR3 DNA, 42 bases read in frame from base 1. Per the germline V gene, SQVTM is the CDR1 and ANQGSEA is the CDR2. The sequence was obtained from a man aged 60 to 75 with non-small cell lung cancer. In this chain, TRBV29-1 is recombined with TRBJ2-7, and 9 junction bases match TRBD1. The sample comprised lung tumor tissue. The sequenced DNA is TGCAGCGTCAGAGCCGGGACAGGGCGCAACGAGTGGTACTTC. Its product reads: CSVRAGTGRNEWYF.